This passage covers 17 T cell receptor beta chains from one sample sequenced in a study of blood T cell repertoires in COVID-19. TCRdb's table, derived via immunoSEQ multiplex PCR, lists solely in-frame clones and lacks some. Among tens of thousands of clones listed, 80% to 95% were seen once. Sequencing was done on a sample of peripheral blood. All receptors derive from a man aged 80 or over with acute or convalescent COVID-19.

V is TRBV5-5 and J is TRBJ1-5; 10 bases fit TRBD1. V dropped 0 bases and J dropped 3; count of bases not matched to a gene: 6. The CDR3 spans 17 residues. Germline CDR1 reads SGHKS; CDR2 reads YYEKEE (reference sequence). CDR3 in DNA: TGTGCCAGCAGCTTGGCGGGACAGGGGATTTACAATCAGCCCCAGCATTTT. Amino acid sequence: CASSLAGQGIYNQPQHF.

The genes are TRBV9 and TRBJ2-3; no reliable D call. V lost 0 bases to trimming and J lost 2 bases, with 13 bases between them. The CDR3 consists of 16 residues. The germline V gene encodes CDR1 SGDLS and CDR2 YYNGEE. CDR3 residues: CASSVGQATITDTQYF. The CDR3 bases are TGTGCCAGCAGCGTAGGTCAGGCAACGATCACAGATACGCAGTATTTT.

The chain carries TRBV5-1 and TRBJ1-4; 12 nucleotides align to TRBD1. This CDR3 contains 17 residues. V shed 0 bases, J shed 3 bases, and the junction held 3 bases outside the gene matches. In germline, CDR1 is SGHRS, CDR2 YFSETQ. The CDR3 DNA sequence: TGCGCCAGCAGCTTGGAGGGACAGGGGGCATCTAATGAAAAACTGTTTTTT. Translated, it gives CASSLEGQGASNEKLFF.

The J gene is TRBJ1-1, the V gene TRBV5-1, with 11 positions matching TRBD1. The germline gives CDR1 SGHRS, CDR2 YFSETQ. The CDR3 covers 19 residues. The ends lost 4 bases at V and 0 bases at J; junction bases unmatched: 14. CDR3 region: CASSANPQGTGGMNTEAFF. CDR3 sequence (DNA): TGCGCCAGCAGCGCGAACCCGCAGGGGACAGGGGGGATGAACACTGAAGCTTTCTTT.

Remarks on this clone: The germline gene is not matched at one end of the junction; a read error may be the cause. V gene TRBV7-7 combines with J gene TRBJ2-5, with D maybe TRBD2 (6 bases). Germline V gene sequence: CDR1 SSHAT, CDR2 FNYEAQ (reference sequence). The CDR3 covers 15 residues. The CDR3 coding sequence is TGTGCTAGCAGCTTAGCGGCGGCTGATCAAGAGACCCAGTACTTC. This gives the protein CASSLAAADQETQYF.

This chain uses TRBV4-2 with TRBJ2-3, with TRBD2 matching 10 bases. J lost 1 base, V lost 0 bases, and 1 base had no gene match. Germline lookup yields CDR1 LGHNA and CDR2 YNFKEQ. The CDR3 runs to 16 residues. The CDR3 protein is CASSQEGTSGTDTQYF. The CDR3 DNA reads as TGTGCCAGCAGCCAAGAGGGGACTAGCGGCACAGATACGCAGTATTTT.

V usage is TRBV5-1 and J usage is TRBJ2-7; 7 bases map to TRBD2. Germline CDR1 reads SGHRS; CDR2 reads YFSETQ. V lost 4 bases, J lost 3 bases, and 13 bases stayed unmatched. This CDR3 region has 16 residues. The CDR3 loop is CASSPYKAGFNYEQYF. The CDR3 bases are TGCGCCAGCAGCCCCTACAAAGCGGGGTTCAACTACGAGCAGTACTTC.

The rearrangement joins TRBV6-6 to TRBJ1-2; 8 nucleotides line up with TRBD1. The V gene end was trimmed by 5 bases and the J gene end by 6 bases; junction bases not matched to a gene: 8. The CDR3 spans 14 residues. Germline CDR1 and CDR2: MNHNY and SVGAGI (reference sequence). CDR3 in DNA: TGTGCCAGCAGTGGCGGGACAGGTAGAGATGGCTACACCTTC. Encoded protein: CASSGGTGRDGYTF.

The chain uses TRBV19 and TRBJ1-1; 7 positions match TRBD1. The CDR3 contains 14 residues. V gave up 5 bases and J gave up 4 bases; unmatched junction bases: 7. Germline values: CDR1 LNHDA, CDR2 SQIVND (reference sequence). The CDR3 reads CASSGAQGGTEAFF. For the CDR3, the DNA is TGTGCCAGTAGTGGGGCCCAGGGGGGCACTGAAGCTTTCTTT.

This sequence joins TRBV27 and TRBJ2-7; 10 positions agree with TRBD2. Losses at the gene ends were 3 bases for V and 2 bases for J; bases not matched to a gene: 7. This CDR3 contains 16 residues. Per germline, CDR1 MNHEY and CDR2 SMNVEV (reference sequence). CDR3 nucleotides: TGTGCCAGCAGTTTGCAAACTAGCGGGGTGCCCTACGAGCAGTACTTC. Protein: CASSLQTSGVPYEQYF.

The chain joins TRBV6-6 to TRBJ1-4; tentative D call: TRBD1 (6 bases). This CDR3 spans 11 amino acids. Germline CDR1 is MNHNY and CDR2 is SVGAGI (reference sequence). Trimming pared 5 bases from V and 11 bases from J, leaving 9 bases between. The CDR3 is CASSLQGKLFF. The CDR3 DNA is TGTGCCAGCAGTCTGCAGGGGAAACTGTTTTTT.

For the CDR3, the DNA is TGTGCCAGCAGCGGGGGGGACTATGGCTACACCTTC. Residues: CASSGGDYGYTF. The rearrangement links TRBV28 to TRBJ1-2, with a possible D match to TRBD1 (5 bases). The V end was cut by 6 bases, the J end by 3 bases, with 8 bases between. From germline, CDR1 is MDHEN and CDR2 SYDVKM. The CDR3 consists of 12 residues.

CDR3 residues: CASSPGEGRGAAYNEQFF. The CDR3 DNA reads TGTGCCAGCAGCCCCGGGGAGGGGCGGGGGGCCGCCTACAATGAGCAGTTCTTC. The V gene is TRBV7-2, the J gene TRBJ2-1; 8 nucleotides align to TRBD2. Unmatched junction bases numbered 14, after V lost 5 bases and J lost 2 bases. The CDR3 sequence is 18 residues long. Germline CDR1 SGHTA, CDR2 FQGNSA. Together with reference TRBV7-2 and TRBJ2-1, the CDR3 gives the full variable domain: GAGVSQSPSNKVTEKGKDVELRCDPISGHTALYWYRQSLGQGLEFLIYFQGNSAPDKSGLPSDRFSAERTGGSVSTLTIQRTQQEDSAVYLCASSPGEGRGAAYNEQFFGPGTRLTVL.

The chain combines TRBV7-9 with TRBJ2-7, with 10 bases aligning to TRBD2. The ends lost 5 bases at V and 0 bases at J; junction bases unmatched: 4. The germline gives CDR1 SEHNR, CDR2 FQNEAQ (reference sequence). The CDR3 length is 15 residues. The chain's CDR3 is CASSTSSGSSYEQYF. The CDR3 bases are TGTGCCAGCAGCACCTCTAGCGGGAGCTCCTACGAGCAGTACTTC. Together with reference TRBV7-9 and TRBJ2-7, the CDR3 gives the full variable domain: DTGVSQNPRHKITKRGQNVTFRCDPISEHNRLYWYRQTLGQGPEFLTYFQNEAQLEKSRLLSDRFSAERPKGSFSTLEIQRTEQGDSAMYLCASSTSSGSSYEQYFGPGTRLTVT.

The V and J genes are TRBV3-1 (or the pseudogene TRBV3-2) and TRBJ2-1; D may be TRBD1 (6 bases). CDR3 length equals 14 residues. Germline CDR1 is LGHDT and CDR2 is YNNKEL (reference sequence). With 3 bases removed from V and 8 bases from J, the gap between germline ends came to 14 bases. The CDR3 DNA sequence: TGTGCCAGCAGCCACTCAGGGGTGGGGCATGAGCAGTTCTTC. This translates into CASSHSGVGHEQFF.

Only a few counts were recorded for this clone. CDR3 sequence reads: CASSDSAYPPTDTQYF. CDR3 bases: TGTGCCAGCAGTGACTCGGCTTACCCACCCACAGATACGCAGTATTTT. The chain couples TRBV6-4 to TRBJ2-3; D is ambiguous. CDR3 size: 16 residues. V lost 0 bases to trimming and J lost 2 bases, with 12 bases between them. The germline V gene has CDR1 MRHNA and CDR2 SNTAGT.

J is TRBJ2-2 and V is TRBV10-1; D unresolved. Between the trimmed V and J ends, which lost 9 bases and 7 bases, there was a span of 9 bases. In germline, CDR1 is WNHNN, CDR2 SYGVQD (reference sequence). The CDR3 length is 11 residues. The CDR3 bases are TGCGCCAGGGGCCCCATCGGGGAGCTGTTTTTT. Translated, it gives CARGPIGELFF.